Listed here is a single T cell receptor (beta chain). This clonotype has only one observation. Its antigen remains undetermined. A clone one base away is much larger, so this may be a read error. This sample was taken from a study of CD8+CD57+ T cells in acquired aplastic anemia (dated by TCRdb to 2017 to 2018). Regarding the research as a whole: A mean of approximately 3 ug of DNA, ranging from roughly 0.19 to 27.4 ug, was extracted from sorted CD4+ and CD8+ cells. A CD8+CD57+ expansion meant a frequency higher than the mean frequency seen in healthy subjects. The investigation overall reported the following: Although under 35 CD8+ CDR3 sequences were shared by patients and controls, these sequences appeared highly expressed in patients and within the immunodominant clones of patients. No significant difference in CD8+ Simpson's diversity was found between patients and healthy controls (P=0.060).

Profiling of TCR beta VDJ combinations and CDR3 sequences used genomic DNA as the template. TCR repertoire sequencing was run on an Illumina HiSeq 2000. In the authors' own workflow: Repertoire assessment relied on Simpson's diversity index, CDR3 size and DJ length profiles, and TRBV/TRBJ rearrangement plots. Whichever DNA sequence was most abundant in the deep sequencing data was defined as the immunodominant clone. CDR3 amino acid sequences were screened for sharing across subjects and compared with published repertoires and the VDJdb database. The public reads were run again by TCRdb, first through fastp at Q25 and then through MiXCR, and only productive beta chains were kept. Entries are consolidated by CDR3 protein sequence, retaining the most common genes and DNA. TCRdb's processing, not the study's, gives the V and J calls here. For this sample the table gives 150,000 to 200,000 distinct CDR3 sequences, of which approximately 48% were detected only once. Jointly, the top ten make up roughly 13% of the sample.

The germline ends are 11 bases apart after V is trimmed by 5 bases and J by 3 bases. The CDR3 sequence holds 14 residues, the cysteine and phenylalanine included. The retained sequence is limited to the CDR3, 42 bases, with the frame set at the first base. CDR1 is given as MNHNS and CDR2 as SASEGT, both from the germline V gene. Patients chosen for sequencing had shown expansion of CD8+CD57+ cells by flow cytometry. Every patient had a diagnosis of severe acquired aplastic anemia based on International Study of Aplastic Anemia and Agranulocytosis and Camitta criteria. Patients had received no therapy at the time of blood sampling. The study deep-sequenced TCR repertoires of sorted CD4+ and CD8+ blood T cells from severe aplastic anemia patients and healthy subjects. Patients were enrolled under clinicaltrials.gov protocols 00001620, 01623167, 00001397, 00071045, 00081523 and 00961064 in the USA. Ficoll-Paque density gradient centrifugation was used to isolate peripheral blood mononuclear cells. Before DNA was extracted, CD4+ and CD8+ T cells were sorted using either FACS or magnetic beads.

This TCR was recovered from a human donor with aplastic anemia. The receptor chain draws on TRBV6-1 and TRBJ1-5, and possibly TRBD1, on 5 matching bases. Sequenced material: sorted CD4+, CD8+, or CD8+CD57+ T cells (not recorded which) from PBMCs. The CDR3 reads as follows: CASSLAGFNQPQHF. At the DNA level, the sequence is TGTGCCAGCAGTCTGGCAGGGTTCAATCAGCCCCAGCATTTT.